A selection of T cell receptor beta chains follows, all from one sample in a study of identical twins. TCRdb redid the calling of the 5' RACE reads with MiXCR, one entry per CDR3 protein. The table records 200,000 to 250,000 distinct CDR3 sequences, over 5.5% of them present only once. Separately, the same data were catalogued under a study of T cells expressing NK-cell markers.

Sequenced material: CD8+ T cells sorted from blood. All receptors derive from a woman between 18 and 30 years old in good health. CDR3s include the opening cysteine and the closing phenylalanine or tryptophan. The D gene is left open where the match is weak. The size entry is marked missing in some rows and otherwise reads once, few, many or a size class.

clone size	D gene	V gene	J gene	CDR3 DNA	CDR3 protein
few	.	TRBV2	TRBJ2-1	TGTGCCAGCAGTGGTTTGAGTGCGAATGAGCAGTTCTTC	CASSGLSANEQFF
.	TRBD2	TRBV20-1	TRBJ2-1	TGCAGTGCTAGAGCACTAGCGGGGAATTACAATGAGCAGTTCTTC	CSARALAGNYNEQFF
many	.	TRBV6-2/TRBV6-3	TRBJ2-1	TGTGCCAGCAGTTATATAGTGGGGCTAGCGCCCTACAATGAGCAGTTCTTC	CASSYIVGLAPYNEQFF
.	.	TRBV27	TRBJ2-7	TGTGCCAGCGGACCCTGGGACGACTCCTACGAGCAGTACTTC	CASGPWDDSYEQYF
.	TRBD2	TRBV20-1	TRBJ2-3	TGCAGTGCTCTCGGGGGGCGGGAGGGCACAGATACGCAGTATTTT	CSALGGREGTDTQYF
many	.	TRBV5-5	TRBJ2-4	TGTGCCAGCAGCTTTCTTACAGAAAACATTCAGTACTTC	CASSFLTENIQYF
few	.	TRBV15	TRBJ2-7	TGTGCCACCAGCGGGGGGGGCGGGGACGAGCAGTACTTC	CATSGGGGDEQYF
few	.	TRBV13	TRBJ2-2	TGTGCCAGCAGCCCACCTGACACTAACACCGGGGAGCTGTTTTTT	CASSPPDTNTGELFF
few	.	TRBV2	TRBJ2-7	TGTGCCAGCAAGGTCAACAGCACGATCTACGAGCAGTACTTC	CASKVNSTIYEQYF
.	TRBD2	TRBV20-1	TRBJ2-1	TGCAGTGCGGGTTATGCGGGAGACCATGAGCAGTTCTTC	CSAGYAGDHEQFF
.	.	TRBV27	TRBJ2-5	TGTGCCAGCAGTTCAGACCGAGACCAGTACTTC	CASSSDRDQYF
many	TRBD1	TRBV6-2/TRBV6-3	TRBJ2-2	TGTGCCAGCAGTTCCCCAACTGACAGGGGTGCCTACACCGGGGAGCTGTTTTTT	CASSSPTDRGAYTGELFF
.	TRBD2	TRBV7-8	TRBJ2-7	TGTGCCAGCAGCTTAGGCGGGAGTGGCGAGCAGTACTTC	CASSLGGSGEQYF
few	TRBD1	TRBV12-3/TRBV12-4	TRBJ2-1	TGTGCCAGCAGTACCTTGAGCGACAGGGGTGAGCAGTTCTTC	CASSTLSDRGEQFF
few	.	TRBV2	TRBJ2-1	TGTGCCAGCAGTGTTAGATACAATGAGCAGTTCTTC	CASSVRYNEQFF
.	.	TRBV21-1	TRBJ2-7	TGTGCCAGCAGCAAATTGGGGTTGAGGGGACACCCTATCTACGAGCAGTACTTC	CASSKLGLRGHPIYEQYF
few	TRBD1	TRBV7-9	TRBJ1-4	TGTGCCAGCAGCTTCGCCAGGGGGCCCCCTAATGAAAAACTGTTTTTT	CASSFARGPPNEKLFF
.	.	TRBV20-1	TRBJ1-1	TGCAGTGCTAGCACGGACATGAACACTGAAGCTTTCTTT	CSASTDMNTEAFF
.	.	TRBV9	TRBJ2-7	TGTGCCAGCAGTTCCGGGCCCCCAGGGGAGCAGTACTTC	CASSSGPPGEQYF
.	.	TRBV7-9	TRBJ1-1	TGTGCCAGCAGTAAGACAACAGAGACTGAAGCTTTCTTT	CASSKTTETEAFF